This TCR beta chain was sequenced for a study of T cell repertoires in cytomegalovirus infection. Study-wide context: Recently identified HLA-C-restricted CMV epitopes and well-studied HLA-B-restricted CMV epitopes were used by the study.

This clonotype has only a few counts. Its specificity is not known. TCRdb analysed the reads with MiXCR anew, one entry per CDR3 protein. The sample yields approximately 600,000 distinct CDR3 sequences, 35% to 50% seen once. The sample in question was cultured PBMCs, obtained from culture after CMV antigen stimulation. The sequence was obtained from a human donor in good health (CMV status not recorded). Some clones in this sample may be carry-over from other donors' samples.

CDR3 sequence (DNA): TGTGCCAGCAGCTTACCAACCGGGACAGCCTTGATGAACACTGAAGCTTTCTTT. It yields the protein CASSLPTGTALMNTEAFF. The rearrangement uses TRBV7-9 and TRBJ1-1; 7 nucleotides line up with TRBD1. The CDR3 runs to 18 residues. The germline gives CDR1 SEHNR, CDR2 FQNEAQ (reference sequence). V lost 2 bases and J lost 0; bases outside the gene matches: 12.